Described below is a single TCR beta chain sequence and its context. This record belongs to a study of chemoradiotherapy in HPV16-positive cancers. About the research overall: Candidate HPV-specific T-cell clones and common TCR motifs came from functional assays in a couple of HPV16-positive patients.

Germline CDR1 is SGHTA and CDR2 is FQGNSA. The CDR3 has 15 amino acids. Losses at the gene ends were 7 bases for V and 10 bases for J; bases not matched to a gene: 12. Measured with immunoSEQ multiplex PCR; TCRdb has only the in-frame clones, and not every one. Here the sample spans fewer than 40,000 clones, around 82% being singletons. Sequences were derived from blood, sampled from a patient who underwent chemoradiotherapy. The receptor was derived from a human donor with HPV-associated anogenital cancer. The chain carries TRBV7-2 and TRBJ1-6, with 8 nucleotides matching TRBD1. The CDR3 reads CASTTPRQGRSPLHF. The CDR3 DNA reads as TGTGCCAGCACCACCCCTAGACAGGGGAGGTCACCCCTCCACTTT.